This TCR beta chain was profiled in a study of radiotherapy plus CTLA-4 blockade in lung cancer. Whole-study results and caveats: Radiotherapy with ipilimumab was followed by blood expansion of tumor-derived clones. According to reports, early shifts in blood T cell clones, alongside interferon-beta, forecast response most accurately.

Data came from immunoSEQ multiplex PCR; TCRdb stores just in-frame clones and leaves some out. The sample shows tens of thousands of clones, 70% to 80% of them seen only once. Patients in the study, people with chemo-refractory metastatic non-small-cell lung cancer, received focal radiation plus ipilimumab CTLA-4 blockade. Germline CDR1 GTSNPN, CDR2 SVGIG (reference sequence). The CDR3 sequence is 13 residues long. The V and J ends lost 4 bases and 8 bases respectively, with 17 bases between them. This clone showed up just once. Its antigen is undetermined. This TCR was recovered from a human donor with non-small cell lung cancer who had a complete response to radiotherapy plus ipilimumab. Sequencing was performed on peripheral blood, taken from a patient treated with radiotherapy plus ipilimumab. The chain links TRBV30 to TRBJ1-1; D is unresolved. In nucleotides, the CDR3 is TGTGCCTGGACCCCTAAGATCCCCCAGGAAGCTTTCTTT. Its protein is CAWTPKIPQEAFF. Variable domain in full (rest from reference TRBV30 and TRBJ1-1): SQTIHQWPATLVQPVGSPLSLECTVEGTSNPNLYWYRQAAGRGLQLLFYSVGIGQISSEVPQNLSASRPQDRQFILSSKKLLLSDSGFYLCAWTPKIPQEAFFGQGTRLTVV.